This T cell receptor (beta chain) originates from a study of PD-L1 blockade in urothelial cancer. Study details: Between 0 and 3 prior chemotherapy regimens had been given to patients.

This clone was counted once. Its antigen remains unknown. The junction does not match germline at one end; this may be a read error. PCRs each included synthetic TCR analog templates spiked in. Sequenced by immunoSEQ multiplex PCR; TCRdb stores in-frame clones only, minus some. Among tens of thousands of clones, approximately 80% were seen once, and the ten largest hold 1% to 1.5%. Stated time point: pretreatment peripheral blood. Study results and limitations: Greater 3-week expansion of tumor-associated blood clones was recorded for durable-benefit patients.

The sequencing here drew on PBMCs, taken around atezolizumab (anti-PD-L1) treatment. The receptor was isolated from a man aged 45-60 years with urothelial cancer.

CDR3 coding DNA: TGTGCCTGGAGGGTAATAGTGAACGCTGAAGCTTTCTTT. This translates into CAWRVIVNAEAFF. The chain couples TRBV30 to TRBJ1-1; D uncertain. Germline V gives CDR1 GTSNPN, CDR2 SVGIG (reference sequence). The CDR3 loop spans 13 amino acids.